This T cell receptor beta chain originates from a study of T cell repertoires in cytomegalovirus infection. Turning to the study itself: CMV infection together with matching HLA type was indicated by public TCR beta signatures. Study-level points and caveats: Carriers of CMV and the relevant HLA type were discriminated by public TCR beta frequency. There were HLA-C-restricted CMV-specific TCR beta clonotypes dominating the ex vivo response.

CDR3 length: 14 residues. Germline loops: CDR1 SNHLY, CDR2 FYNNEI. V was clipped by 6 bases and J by 5 bases, with 16 bases between them. TCRdb reanalysed the reads using MiXCR and keeps one entry per CDR3 protein. The sample holds a few hundred thousand distinct CDR3 sequences; 26% are singletons and the top ten take around 13%. This clonotype occurred a few times. Antigen: not known. The sample consisted of PBMCs. The chain couples TRBV2 to TRBJ1-2; a possible D gene is TRBD1 (6 bases). This clonotype was obtained from a human donor in good health (CMV status not recorded). Some clones in this sample may be carry-over from other donors' samples. The CDR3 sequence: CASRETGPVYGYTF. DNA of the CDR3: TGTGCCAGCAGAGAAACAGGGCCCGTGTATGGCTACACCTTC.